These T cell receptor beta chains were read from a single sample in a study of neurological immune-mediated disorders. TCRdb independently ran MiXCR on the 5' RACE reads; one entry per CDR3 protein. Here the sample spans under 60,000 distinct CDR3 sequences, roughly 24% being singletons. Sequenced: PBMCs. All receptors derive from a woman in her 70s in good health. Each CDR3 is given without its conserved first and last residue. Size is omitted from some rows. Given values are once, few, many or a class for expanded clones.

many	TRBJ1-2	TRBV7-2	ASGPGWAYGYT
many	TRBJ2-5	TRBV20-1	SRTDTGDHQETQY
many	TRBJ2-7	TRBV7-2	ASSPHQNLNSYEQY
.	TRBJ2-1	TRBV12-3/TRBV12-4	ASSLVKGGNEQF
many	TRBJ1-2	TRBV10-3	AISGDWGGYGYT
.	TRBJ2-3	TRBV6-1	ASSETGVRTQY
many	TRBJ2-1	TRBV29-1	SVARTSGTNEQF
.	TRBJ2-5	TRBV18	ASSPGRQETQY
many	TRBJ2-2	TRBV10-3	AISREALNTGELF
many	TRBJ2-5	TRBV20-1	SARGGPQETQY
.	TRBJ2-1	TRBV27	ASSSTWTSEYNEQF
many	TRBJ1-2	TRBV20-1	SARDGRTGATGGYT
many	TRBJ2-1	TRBV20-1	RAGRGGYNEQF
.	TRBJ2-3	TRBV7-9	ASSLPGPGIHTQY
few	TRBJ1-1	TRBV6-5	ASRGAGDNTEAF
.	TRBJ2-5	TRBV20-1	SAAGEETQY
many	TRBJ1-1	TRBV20-1	SARESANTEAF
many	TRBJ1-4	TRBV20-1	SARALGGATNEKLF
many	TRBJ2-7	TRBV5-1	ASSLGEDREQY
many	TRBJ1-1	TRBV5-1	ASSSRTGTYTEAF